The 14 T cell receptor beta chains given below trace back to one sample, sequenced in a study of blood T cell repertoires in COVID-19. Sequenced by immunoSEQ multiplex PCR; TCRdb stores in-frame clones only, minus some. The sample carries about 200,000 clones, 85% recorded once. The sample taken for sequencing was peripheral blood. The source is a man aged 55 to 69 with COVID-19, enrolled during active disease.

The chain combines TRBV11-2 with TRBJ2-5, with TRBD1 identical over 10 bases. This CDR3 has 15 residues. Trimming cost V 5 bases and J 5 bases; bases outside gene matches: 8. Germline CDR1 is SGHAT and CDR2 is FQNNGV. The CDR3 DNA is TGTGCCAGCAGCCGGGGACAGGGGCAACGGGAGACCCAGTACTTC. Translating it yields CASSRGQGQRETQYF.

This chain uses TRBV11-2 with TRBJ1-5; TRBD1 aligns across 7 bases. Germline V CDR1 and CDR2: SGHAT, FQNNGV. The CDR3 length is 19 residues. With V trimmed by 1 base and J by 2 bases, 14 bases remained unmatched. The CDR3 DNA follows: TGTGCCAGCAGCTTAGTCGATCAGGGGGTCTCCCCTGGCAATCAGCCCCAGCATTTT. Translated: CASSLVDQGVSPGNQPQHF.

CDR3 in DNA: TGTGCCAGCAGTGAGGGCGGCGGGTGGGGGCTCGTTAGCAATCAGCCCCAGCATTTT. This encodes CASSEGGGWGLVSNQPQHF. J is TRBJ1-5 and V is TRBV6-1; TRBD1 might be the D (6 bases). CDR3 length: 19 amino acids. Trimming removed 3 bases from V and 0 bases from J, with 21 bases in between. CDR1 and CDR2 (germline): MNHNS, SASEGT.

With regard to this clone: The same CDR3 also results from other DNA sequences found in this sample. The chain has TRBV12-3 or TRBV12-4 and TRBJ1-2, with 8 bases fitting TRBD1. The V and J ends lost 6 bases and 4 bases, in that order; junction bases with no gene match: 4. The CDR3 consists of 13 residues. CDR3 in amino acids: CASSGQGFYGYTF. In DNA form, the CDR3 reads TGTGCCAGCAGCGGACAGGGATTCTATGGCTACACCTTC.

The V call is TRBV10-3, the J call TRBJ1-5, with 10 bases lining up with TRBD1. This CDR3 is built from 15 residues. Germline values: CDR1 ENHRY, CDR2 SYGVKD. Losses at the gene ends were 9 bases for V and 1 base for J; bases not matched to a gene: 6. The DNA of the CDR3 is TGTGCCATTGCATCGACAGGGGGCAGCAATCAGCCCCAGCATTTT. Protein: CAIASTGGSNQPQHF.

For the CDR3, the DNA is TGTGCCAGTCGAGACGGGGATTCACCCCTCCACTTT. It codes for CASRDGDSPLHF. The rearrangement links TRBV19 to TRBJ1-6; D remains ambiguous. V shed 8 bases and J shed 8 bases, with 10 bases lying between them. The germline CDR1 and CDR2 sequences are LNHDA and SQIVND (reference sequence). The CDR3 totals 12 residues.

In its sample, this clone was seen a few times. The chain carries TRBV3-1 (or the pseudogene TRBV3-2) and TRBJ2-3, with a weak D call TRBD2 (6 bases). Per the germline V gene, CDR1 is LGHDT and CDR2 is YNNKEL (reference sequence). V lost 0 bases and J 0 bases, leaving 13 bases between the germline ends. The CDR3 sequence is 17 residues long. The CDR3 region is CASSQDWGESSTDTQYF. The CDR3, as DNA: TGTGCCAGCAGCCAAGATTGGGGGGAGTCTAGCACAGATACGCAGTATTTT.

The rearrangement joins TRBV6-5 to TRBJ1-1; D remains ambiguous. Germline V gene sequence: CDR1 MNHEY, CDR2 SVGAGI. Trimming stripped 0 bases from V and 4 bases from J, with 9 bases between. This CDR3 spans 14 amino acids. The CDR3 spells CASSYSRGFTEAFF. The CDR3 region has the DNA TGTGCCAGCAGTTACTCACGAGGGTTCACTGAAGCTTTCTTT.

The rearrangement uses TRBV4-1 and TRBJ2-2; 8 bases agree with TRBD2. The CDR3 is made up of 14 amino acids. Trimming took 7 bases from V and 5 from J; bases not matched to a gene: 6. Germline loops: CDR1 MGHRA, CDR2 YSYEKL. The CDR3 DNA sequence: TGCGCCAGCAACCCCGGGGGGGGAACCGGGGAGCTGTTTTTT. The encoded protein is CASNPGGGTGELFF.

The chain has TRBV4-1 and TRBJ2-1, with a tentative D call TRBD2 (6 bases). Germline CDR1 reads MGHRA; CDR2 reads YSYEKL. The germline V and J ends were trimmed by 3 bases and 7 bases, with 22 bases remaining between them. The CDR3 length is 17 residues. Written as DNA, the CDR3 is TGCGCCAGCAGCCACCCCGGAGGCGGGAAAGGCAAGAATGAGCAGTTCTTC. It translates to CASSHPGGGKGKNEQFF.

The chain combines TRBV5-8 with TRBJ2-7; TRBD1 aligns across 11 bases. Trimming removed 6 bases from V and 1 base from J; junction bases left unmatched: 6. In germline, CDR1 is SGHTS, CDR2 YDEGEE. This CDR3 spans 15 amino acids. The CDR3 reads CASTLGQGASYEQYF. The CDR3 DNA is TGTGCCAGCACCCTCGGACAGGGGGCTTCCTACGAGCAGTACTTC. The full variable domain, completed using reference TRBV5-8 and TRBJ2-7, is EAGVTQSPTHLIKTRGQQATLRCSPISGHTSVYWYQQALGLGLQFLLWYDEGEERNRGNFPPRFSGRQFPNYSSELNVNALELEDSALYLCASTLGQGASYEQYFGPGTRLTVT.

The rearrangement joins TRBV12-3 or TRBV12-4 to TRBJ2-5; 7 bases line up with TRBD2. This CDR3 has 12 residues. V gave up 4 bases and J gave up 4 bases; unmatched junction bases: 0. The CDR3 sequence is CASSWGGETQYF. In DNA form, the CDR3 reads TGTGCCAGCAGTTGGGGGGGAGAGACCCAGTACTTC.

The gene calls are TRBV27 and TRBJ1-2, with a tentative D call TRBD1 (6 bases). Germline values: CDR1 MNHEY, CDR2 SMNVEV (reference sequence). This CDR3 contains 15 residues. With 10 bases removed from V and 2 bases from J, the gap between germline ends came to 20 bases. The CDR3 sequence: CATRVVGGLNYGYTF. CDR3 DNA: TGTGCCACCAGGGTGGTCGGGGGGCTGAACTATGGCTACACCTTC.

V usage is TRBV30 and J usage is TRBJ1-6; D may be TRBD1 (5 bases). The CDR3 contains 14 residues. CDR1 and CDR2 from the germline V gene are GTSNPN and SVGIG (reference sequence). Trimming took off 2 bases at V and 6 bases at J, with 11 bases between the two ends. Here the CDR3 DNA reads TGTGCCTGGAGTCTAGGACACCCTAATTCACCCCTCCACTTT. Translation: CAWSLGHPNSPLHF.